This TCR beta chain is from a study of CD8 T cells in ankylosing spondylitis. Broader study findings: It appeared that ankylosing spondylitis blood was characterized by a TCR beta motif of about 8 highly homologous variants.

Details on this clonotype: Its matching antigen is unknown.

MiXCR, run by TCRdb on the 5' RACE reads, gives a single entry per CDR3 protein. This table has about 700,000 distinct CDR3 sequences, under 20% appearing once. CDR1 is DFQATT, CDR2 SNEGSKA, per germline (reference sequence). V lost 3 bases and J lost 3, with 15 bases in between. The CDR3 totals 14 residues. This receptor was obtained from a male donor with ankylosing spondylitis. The rearrangement joins TRBV20-1 to TRBJ2-7; D is ambiguous. The specimen was blood, either unsorted or a sorted T cell fraction (not recorded which). The CDR3 here is CSARPRAANYEQYF. In nucleotides, the CDR3 is TGCAGTGCTAGGCCCCGGGCAGCCAACTACGAGCAGTACTTC.